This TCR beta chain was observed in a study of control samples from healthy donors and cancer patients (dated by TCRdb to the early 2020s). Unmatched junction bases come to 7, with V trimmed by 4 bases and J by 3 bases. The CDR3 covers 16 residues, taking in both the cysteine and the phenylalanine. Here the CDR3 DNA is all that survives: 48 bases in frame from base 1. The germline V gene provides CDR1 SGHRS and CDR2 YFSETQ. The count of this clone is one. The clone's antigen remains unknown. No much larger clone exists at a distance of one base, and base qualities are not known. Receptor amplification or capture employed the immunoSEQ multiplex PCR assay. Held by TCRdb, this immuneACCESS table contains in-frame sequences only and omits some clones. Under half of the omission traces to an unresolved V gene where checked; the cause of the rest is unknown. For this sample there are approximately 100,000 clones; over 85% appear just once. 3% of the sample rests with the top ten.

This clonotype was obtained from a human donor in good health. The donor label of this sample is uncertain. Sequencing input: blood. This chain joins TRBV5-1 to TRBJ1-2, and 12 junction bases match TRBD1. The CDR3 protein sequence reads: CASSPGTGGIYYGYTF. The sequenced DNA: TGCGCCAGCAGCCCGGGGACAGGGGGCATCTACTATGGCTACACCTTC.